The clone carrying this T cell receptor beta chain was observed a few times. iRepertoire HTBI primers and Arm-PCR of CDR3 regions built TCR beta libraries. TCRdb reprocessed the multiplex PCR reads via MiXCR and lists one record per CDR3 protein. The repertoire includes roughly 500,000 distinct CDR3 sequences, approximately 13% of them detected once, and over 7.5% sits in the top ten. This sample is drawn from a study of regulatory T cells in long-lasting Graves disease. The time point was: newly diagnosed GD, antithyroid drugs for less than 3 months. Generation of the TCR library employed RNA extracted from PBMCs. The same sample was also used in a study of T cells in Graves' hyperthyroidism and ophthalmopathy. That paper notes: Patients were excluded for uncontrolled infection, other autoimmune disease, pregnancy or lactation.

This TCR was sampled from a man aged 25 to 45 with Graves disease. This sample comprised peripheral blood mononuclear cells (PBMCs), obtained at new diagnosis, from a patient treated with antithyroid drugs.

CDR3 nucleotide sequence: TGTGCCAGCGCTCGGAGTATCGGGGAGCTGTTTTTT. This translates into CASARSIGELFF. The chain employs TRBV14 and TRBJ2-2; unclear D gene. Trimming pared 8 bases from V and 7 bases from J, leaving 11 bases between. Per germline, CDR1 SGHDN and CDR2 FVKESK. The CDR3 is made up of 12 amino acids.